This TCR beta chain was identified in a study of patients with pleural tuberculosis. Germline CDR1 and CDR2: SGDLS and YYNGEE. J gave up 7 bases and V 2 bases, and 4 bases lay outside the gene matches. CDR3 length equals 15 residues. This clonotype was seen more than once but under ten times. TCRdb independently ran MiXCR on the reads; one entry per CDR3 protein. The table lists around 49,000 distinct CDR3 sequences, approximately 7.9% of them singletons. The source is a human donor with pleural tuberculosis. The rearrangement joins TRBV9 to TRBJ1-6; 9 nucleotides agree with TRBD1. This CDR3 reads CASSVGDRANSPLHF. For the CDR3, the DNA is TGTGCCAGCAGCGTCGGGGACAGGGCCAATTCACCCCTCCACTTT. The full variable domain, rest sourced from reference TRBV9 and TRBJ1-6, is DSGVTQTPKHLITATGQRVTLRCSPRSGDLSVYWYQQSLDQGLQFLIQYYNGEERAKGNILERFSAQQFPDLHSELNLSSLELGDSALYFCASSVGDRANSPLHFGNGTRLTVT.